This TCR beta chain was documented in a study of T-cell reconstitution after alpha-beta-depleted transplantation in children (dated by TCRdb to the mid-2010s). Broadly, across the study: Using TCR repertoire profiling, the study quantitatively followed how T-cell immune reconstitution unfolded in children after TCRalphabeta/CD19-depleted allogeneic hematopoietic cell transplantation.

Trimming costs V 3 bases and J 4 bases, and their ends lie 13 bases apart. The germline V gene (reference sequence) specifies LNHDA as CDR1 and SQIVND as CDR2. The CDR3 covers 15 residues, taking in both the cysteine and the phenylalanine. Kept here is only the CDR3 DNA, which spans 45 bases and is read in frame from base 1. The count of this clonotype is one. This receptor's antigen is unknown. No per-base quality is available; no much larger clone lies one base away. One read alone lends weak support. Receptor amplification or capture employed PCR. Sequencing was performed on an Illumina HiSeq 2500. To normalize quantification of the TCRbeta repertoire, the TCR libraries were built with molecular barcoding that relied on unique molecular identifiers. TCRdb cleaned the public reads at Q25 with fastp, built clones with MiXCR and kept in-frame beta chains. Rows merge per CDR3 protein into single entries with the most common DNA and genes. In this sample the table shows about 200,000 distinct CDR3 sequences, approximately 6.3% of which occur a single time. The ten largest make up less than 7% of the sample.

The investigation overall reported the following: In some patients, high TCRbeta diversity at day 60 was attributed to recipient T cells and intrathymic progenitors that had survived conditioning. Over subsequent months, a decline in hyperexpanded clone frequencies was noted, and after one year, T-cell counts and TCRbeta diversity were mostly ascribed to newly produced T cells. The apparently early recovery of alphabetaT-cell counts about two months after transplant reportedly depended on only several hundred rapidly expanded clones that came from non-depleted graft cells.

The treatment or condition label, read with the paper, signifies: allogeneic hematopoietic cell transplantation with graft depleted of TCRalphabeta T cells and CD19 B cells. TCRalphabeta/CD19-depleted allogeneic hematopoietic cell grafts were given to the transplant recipients, all of whom were children. The sequence joins TRBV19 to TRBJ2-1; TRBD1 is a possible D gene, resting on 7 matching bases. This receptor was identified in a boy younger than 10 with acute lymphoblastic leukemia, due to receive a stem cell transplant. This sample comprised PBMCs, obtained before TCRalphabeta/CD19-depleted stem cell transplant. The bases read TGTGCCAGTAGTATCGCGGCAGGGGGGTACAATGAGCAGTTCTTC. Its amino acids are CASSIAAGGYNEQFF.